The subject of this entry is one T cell receptor (beta chain). Its specificity is not known. The data are from a study of cytomegalovirus exposure and HLA in healthy donors. The overall study: In a previous analysis, more than 90 million unique TCR beta sequences were found from 170 million or so T cells. Study-wide results and caveats: Later analysis identified a missense DCLRE1C variant that was linked to TCR beta V- and J-gene trimming. The authors later found HLA-associated TCR beta chains more clonally expanded than equally common others.

V gave up 4 bases and J gave up 2 bases, with 13 bases separating them. The CDR3 sequence is 15 residues long. CDR1 SGHTA and CDR2 FQGNSA come from the germline V gene. Vbeta (60) and Jbeta (13) primers were used in the PCR. In the authors' workflow: Later reanalysis found roughly 80 million unique TCR beta chains, around 11 million of them shared. Sequenced by immunoSEQ multiplex PCR; TCRdb stores in-frame clones only, minus some. That table is the source of V, J and clone size, and D and trimming were worked out from the DNA. The table shows more than 85,000 clones, with 60% to 80% occurring only once.

The V and J genes are TRBV7-2 and TRBJ2-3; D remains ambiguous. This sequence was found in a male donor in good health and CMV-seropositive. Sequencing input: PBMCs. CDR3 region: CASSSLLPFTDTQYF. The CDR3 DNA follows: TGTGCCAGCAGCTCACTACTACCCTTCACAGATACGCAGTATTTT.